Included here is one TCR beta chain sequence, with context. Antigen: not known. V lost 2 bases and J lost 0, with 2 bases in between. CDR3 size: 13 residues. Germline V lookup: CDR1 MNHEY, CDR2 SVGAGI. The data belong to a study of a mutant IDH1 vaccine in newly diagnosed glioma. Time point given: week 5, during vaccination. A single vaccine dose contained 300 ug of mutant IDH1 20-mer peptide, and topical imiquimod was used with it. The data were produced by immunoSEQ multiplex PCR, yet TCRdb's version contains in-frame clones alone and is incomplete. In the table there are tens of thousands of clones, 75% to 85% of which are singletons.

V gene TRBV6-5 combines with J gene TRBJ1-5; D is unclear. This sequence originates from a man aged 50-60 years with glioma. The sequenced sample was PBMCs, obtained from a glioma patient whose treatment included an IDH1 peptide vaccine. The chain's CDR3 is CASSYNSNQPQHF. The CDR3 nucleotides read TGTGCCAGCAGTTACAATAGCAATCAGCCCCAGCATTTT.